This T cell receptor beta chain was recovered during a study of a mutant IDH1 vaccine in newly diagnosed glioma (dated by TCRdb to the early 2020s). In the study overall: Vaccination was initiated 4-6 weeks after radiotherapy alone, or concurrently with temozolomide cycles in the chemotherapy-containing groups. Of the roughly 34 treated patients, around 62% were male and 37.5% were female, and the mean age was around 40 years. Prior to enrollment, standard therapy consisting of radiotherapy alone, temozolomide alone, or radiochemotherapy with temozolomide had been administered to patients, with the combination being received by most patients. The week-35 safety follow-up took place at visit V12, and the week-47 end of study took place at visit V13. Six visits were used for peripheral blood collection: V03 (baseline), V05, V07, V10, V12 and V13. For exploratory analyses, 25 treated patients had longitudinal TCRB deep sequencing done wherever samples were available. General findings and caveats noted by the study authors: According to the authors, sample limitations meant that analyses of patient blood samples could not be reproduced. Immune responses induced by the vaccine were seen in 90% to 95% of patients across multiple MHC alleles. Pseudoprogression appeared unrelated to alterations in the top peripheral T cell clonotypes detected by TCRB sequencing. Selection of PBMC samples for TCRB deep sequencing was based on availability.

The table lists this clone with a few counts. What this receptor recognizes is not known. No much larger clone is present one base from it, and per-base qualities are unavailable. The library was built by means of the immunoSEQ multiplex PCR assay. Rearranged TCR beta chain sequences were amplified using the hsTCRB Kit according to the manufacturer's protocol. TCRB libraries were sequenced on an Illumina MiSeq. The source study handled its data this way. Demultiplexing, trimming and gene mapping were performed with the kit vendor's proprietary platform. Imported from immuneACCESS, the table was reduced by TCRdb to in-frame sequences with V and J called. These copies leave out some clones; in studies compared against another copy, an unresolved V gene accounts for under half, and the cause of the remainder is not known. V, J and clone size derive from that table, while D and trimming were established from the DNA sequence. The sample table records about 32,000 clones; roughly 89% of these occur just once. Roughly 2% of the sample rests with the top ten.

The time point label corresponds to: week 47, end of study. Each vaccine dose was 300 ug of a 20-mer mutant IDH1 peptide in Montanide, given subcutaneously with topical imiquimod. Eight vaccinations were administered to patients in weeks 1, 3, 5, 7, 11, 15, 19 and 23, corresponding to visits V03 through V10. The donors had newly diagnosed IDH1-mutant astrocytomas of WHO grade 3 or 4 that showed loss of nuclear ATRX. The samples were drawn from NOA16, a multicentre, single-arm, open-label phase I trial in Germany that tested a mutant IDH1 peptide vaccine in humans for the first time. Genomic DNA for TCRB sequencing was extracted from EDTA blood using the DNeasy Blood and Tissue Kit. The CDR3 holds 13 amino acids from the cysteine to the phenylalanine. Of the read, only the CDR3 DNA is kept; its 39 bases are in frame from base 1. In the germline V gene, CDR1 corresponds to ENHRY and CDR2 to SYGVKD. V loses 7 bases, J loses 0 bases, and the germline ends lie 9 bases apart.

Here the chain combines TRBV10-3 and TRBJ1-1; the D gene is perhaps TRBD1, from 5 matching bases. The sequences come from PBMCs, collected from a glioma patient whose treatment included an IDH1 peptide vaccine. The sequence was obtained from a man aged 35 to 55 with glioma. The base sequence is TGTGCCATCAATCAGGGTCTGAACACTGAAGCTTTCTTT. Its translation is CAINQGLNTEAFF.